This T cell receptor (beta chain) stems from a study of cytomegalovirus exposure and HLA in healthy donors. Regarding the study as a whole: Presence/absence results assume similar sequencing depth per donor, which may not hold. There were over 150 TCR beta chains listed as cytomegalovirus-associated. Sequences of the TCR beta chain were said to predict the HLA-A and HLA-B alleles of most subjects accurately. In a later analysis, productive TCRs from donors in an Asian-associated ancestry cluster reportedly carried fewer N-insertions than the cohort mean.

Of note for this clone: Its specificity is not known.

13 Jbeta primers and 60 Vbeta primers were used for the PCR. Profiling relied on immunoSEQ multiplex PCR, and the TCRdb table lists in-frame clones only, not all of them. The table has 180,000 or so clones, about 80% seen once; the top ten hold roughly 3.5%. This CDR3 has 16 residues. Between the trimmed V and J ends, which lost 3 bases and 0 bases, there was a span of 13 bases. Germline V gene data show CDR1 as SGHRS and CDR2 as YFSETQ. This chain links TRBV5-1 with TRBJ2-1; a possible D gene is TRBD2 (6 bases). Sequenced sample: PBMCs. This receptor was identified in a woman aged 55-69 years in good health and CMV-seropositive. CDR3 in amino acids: CASSSSTAGSYNEQFF. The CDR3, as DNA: TGCGCCAGCAGCTCCTCGACAGCGGGCTCCTACAATGAGCAGTTCTTC.